This T cell receptor beta chain appears in the sequencing data of a study of shared clonotypes between healthy human individuals. Study-wide points: Sampling used blood alone; tissue repertoires probably differ.

The table came from immunoSEQ multiplex PCR; TCRdb's copy has only in-frame clones and leaves some out. This sample has approximately 2.4 million clones; around 95% occur once, and the top ten carry 0.1% to 0.15%. The CDR3 covers 16 residues. V was clipped by 3 bases and J by 1 base, with 13 bases between them. Germline-derived CDR1 and CDR2 are SEHNR and FQNEAQ (reference sequence). To note about this clone: What it binds is unknown.

Sample: naive CD4+ T cells sorted from blood. Subset indicated: CD45RA+ positively selected. This sequence joins TRBV7-9 and TRBJ1-3; tentative D call: TRBD1 (6 bases). The clonotype originates from a man aged 18 to 29 in good health. The CDR3 nucleotides read TGTGCCAGCAGCTTCCGAGGGGGTCAGTCTGGAAACACCATATATTTT. Translating it yields CASSFRGGQSGNTIYF. Full variable domain (missing parts from reference TRBV7-9 and TRBJ1-3): DTGVSQNPRHKITKRGQNVTFRCDPISEHNRLYWYRQTLGQGPEFLTYFQNEAQLEKSRLLSDRFSAERPKGSFSTLEIQRTEQGDSAMYLCASSFRGGQSGNTIYFGEGSWLTVV.